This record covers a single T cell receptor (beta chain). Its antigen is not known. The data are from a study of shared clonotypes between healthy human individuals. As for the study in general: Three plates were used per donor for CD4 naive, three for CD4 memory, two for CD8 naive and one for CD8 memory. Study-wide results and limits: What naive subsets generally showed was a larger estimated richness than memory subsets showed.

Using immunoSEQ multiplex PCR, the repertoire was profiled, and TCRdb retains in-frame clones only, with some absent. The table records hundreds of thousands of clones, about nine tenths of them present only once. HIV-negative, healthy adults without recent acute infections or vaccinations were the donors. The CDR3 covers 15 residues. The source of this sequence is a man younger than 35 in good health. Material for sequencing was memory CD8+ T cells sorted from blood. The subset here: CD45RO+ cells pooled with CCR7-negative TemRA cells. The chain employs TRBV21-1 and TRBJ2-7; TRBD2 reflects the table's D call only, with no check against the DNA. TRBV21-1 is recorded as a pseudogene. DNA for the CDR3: TGTGCCAGCAGCAAAGCCGCGGGTGCAGTCTACGAGCAGTACTTC. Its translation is CASSKAAGAVYEQYF.